Each of the 22 T cell receptor beta chains below was sequenced from the same sample in a study of T-cell memory formation after mild COVID-19. In TCRdb, the 5' RACE reads were re-called with MiXCR into one record per CDR3 protein. Of hundreds of thousands of distinct CDR3 sequences listed, roughly a quarter were seen once; the top ten hold about an eighth. Sequences were obtained from PBMCs or a T cell subset sorted from them (not recorded which). The receptors were sampled from an adult woman who had mild COVID-19 (a few samples of this study predate the infection). Cell type and time point are not known.

There are many counts of this clonotype. This chain links TRBV5-1 with TRBJ2-1; possible D gene TRBD2, 6 bases. The CDR3 has 14 residues. The germline V and J ends were trimmed by 4 bases and 4 bases, with 12 bases remaining between them. Germline lookup yields CDR1 SGHRS and CDR2 YFSETQ. The chain's CDR3 is CASSRGGEYNEQFF. In DNA, the CDR3 is TGCGCCAGCAGCAGGGGAGGAGAGTACAATGAGCAGTTCTTC.

The rearrangement links TRBV4-1 to TRBJ1-1; tentative D call: TRBD1 (6 bases). This CDR3 contains 16 residues. The V gene lost 2 bases and the J gene lost 3 bases, with 16 bases spanning the gap. Germline V gene lookup returns CDR1 MGHRA and CDR2 YSYEKL. The CDR3 sequence: CASSQFRDRFDTEAFF. In DNA form, the CDR3 reads TGCGCCAGCAGCCAATTCCGAGACAGGTTCGACACTGAAGCTTTCTTT.

The V call is TRBV5-5, the J call TRBJ1-2, with 7 bases lining up with TRBD1. Germline lookup yields CDR1 SGHKS and CDR2 YYEKEE (reference sequence). After removal of 2 bases from V and 8 bases from J, the junction contained 3 bases not matched to a gene. There are 12 residues in the CDR3. CDR3 sequence reads: CASSFDREGYTF. The CDR3 DNA reads as TGTGCCAGCAGCTTCGACAGGGAGGGCTACACCTTC.

This clonotype was detected a few times. The chain combines TRBV29-1 with TRBJ1-1; no clear D. This CDR3 region has 11 residues. V was trimmed by 7 bases and J by 3 bases, leaving 9 bases between them. Germline V CDR1 and CDR2: SQVTM, ANQGSEA. The CDR3, as DNA: TGCAGCGGCCAGGTAGACACTGAAGCTTTCTTT. Its protein product is CSGQVDTEAFF.

CDR3 region: CASSYSRLNTGELFF. The CDR3 DNA reads TGTGCCAGCAGTTACTCGAGGTTGAACACCGGGGAGCTGTTTTTT. This chain connects TRBV6-6 to TRBJ2-2; D remains unclear. CDR1 is MNHNY and CDR2 is SVGAGI in the germline V gene (reference sequence). The CDR3 is 15 amino acids. The ends were cut back, 0 bases at V and 1 base at J, with 6 bases in the middle.

This clonotype was observed many times. J is TRBJ2-5 and V is TRBV2; D unclear. The germline gives CDR1 SNHLY, CDR2 FYNNEI. There are 12 residues in the CDR3. V was clipped by 6 bases and J by 2 bases, with 7 bases between them. CDR3 amino acids: CASSYRQETQYF. The DNA for the CDR3 is TGTGCCAGCAGCTACAGACAAGAGACCCAGTACTTC.

The CDR3: CASSLAGGGASYEQYF. The CDR3 DNA follows: TGTGCCAGCAGCTTAGCGGGCGGGGGGGCTTCCTACGAGCAGTACTTC. The chain has TRBV7-8 and TRBJ2-7, with 9 bases matching TRBD2. CDR1 is SGHVS, CDR2 FQNEAQ, per germline. V lost 0 bases and J lost 1; bases outside the gene matches: 4. This CDR3 is 16 amino acids long. The variable domain in full, completed from reference TRBV7-8 and TRBJ2-7, reads GAGVSQSPRYKVAKRGQDVALRCDPISGHVSLFWYQQALGQGPEFLTYFQNEAQLDKSGLPSDRFFAERPEGSVSTLKIQRTQQEDSAVYLCASSLAGGGASYEQYFGPGTRLTVT.

The chain combines TRBV19 with TRBJ2-5; TRBD2 might be the D (5 bases). The CDR3 runs to 13 residues. Trimming cost V 3 bases and J 5 bases, with 10 bases left between them. Germline lookup yields CDR1 LNHDA and CDR2 SQIVND (reference sequence). Here the CDR3 DNA reads TGTGCCAGTAGTATGAGGGTGCAGGAGACCCAGTACTTC. Its protein product is CASSMRVQETQYF.

With regard to this clonotype: The junction departs from germline at one end; a sequencing error may be responsible. The rearrangement joins TRBV11-2 to TRBJ2-7; TRBD2 agrees at 15 bases. The CDR3 has 13 residues. Per germline, CDR1 SGHAT and CDR2 FQNNGV. The CDR3 reads CASSYGLAGGQDF. The CDR3 DNA reads as TGTGCCAGCAGCTACGGACTAGCGGGAGGGCAGGACTTC.

The rearrangement uses TRBV7-2 and TRBJ2-7; D remains ambiguous. Between the trimmed V and J ends, which lost 3 bases and 7 bases, there was a span of 7 bases. Germline lookup yields CDR1 SGHTA and CDR2 FQGNSA. This CDR3 contains 11 residues. CDR3: CASSFHREQYF. Written as DNA, the CDR3 is TGTGCCAGCAGCTTCCACAGAGAGCAGTACTTC.

As DNA, the CDR3 is TGTGCCAGCTCACCCTCCGGGACAGGGAGGGAGACCCAGTACTTC. Translation gives CASSPSGTGRETQYF. The genes are TRBV18 and TRBJ2-5; 9 nucleotides agree with TRBD1. The CDR3 length is 15 residues. Losses at the gene ends were 3 bases for V and 5 bases for J; bases not matched to a gene: 7. Germline V gene data show CDR1 as KGHSH and CDR2 as LQKENI.

This clonotype was found a few times. V gene TRBV20-1 combines with J gene TRBJ2-7, with D perhaps TRBD2 (5 bases). This CDR3 comprises 13 residues. Deletions cut 6 bases from V and 6 bases from J, with 18 bases between. Germline CDR1 reads DFQATT; CDR2 reads SNEGSKA (reference sequence). The CDR3 bases are TGCAGTGCCGGCTCAACTAGATTCCGCGAGCAGTACTTC. Translating gives CSAGSTRFREQYF.

The chain couples TRBV3-1 to TRBJ1-1; D not resolved. Germline V CDR1 and CDR2: LGHDT, YNNKEL (reference sequence). The V gene lost 0 bases and the J gene lost 0 bases, with 8 bases spanning the gap. The CDR3 covers 15 residues. The CDR3 loop is CASSQDMGMNTEAFF. The CDR3 DNA reads as TGTGCCAGCAGCCAAGATATGGGCATGAACACTGAAGCTTTCTTT.

This chain uses TRBV7-9 with TRBJ2-3; D may be TRBD2 (6 bases). The V gene's germline CDR1 is SEHNR and CDR2 FQNEAQ (reference sequence). V was clipped by 2 bases and J by 0 bases, with 12 bases between them. The CDR3 runs 16 residues. The CDR3 nucleotides are TGTGCCAGCAGCTTATCGGGAGCACGAAGCACAGATACGCAGTATTTT. It yields the protein CASSLSGARSTDTQYF. Combining the CDR3 with reference TRBV7-9 and TRBJ2-3 gives the whole variable domain DTGVSQNPRHKITKRGQNVTFRCDPISEHNRLYWYRQTLGQGPEFLTYFQNEAQLEKSRLLSDRFSAERPKGSFSTLEIQRTEQGDSAMYLCASSLSGARSTDTQYFGPGTRLTVL.

The V call is TRBV3-1, the J call TRBJ2-7; D is uncertain. CDR1 and CDR2 from the germline V gene are LGHDT and YNNKEL (reference sequence). Deletions cut 4 bases from V and 3 bases from J, with 19 bases between. CDR3 length: 16 residues. CDR3 sequence (DNA): TGTGCCAGCAGCCCAGGATCCCCCCTCTCGGGCTACGAGCAGTACTTC. It encodes CASSPGSPLSGYEQYF.

The chain is built from TRBV7-8 and TRBJ2-7; D unresolved. Trimming shortened V by 5 bases and J by 3 bases, and 17 bases separated the two germline ends. CDR3 length: 15 residues. CDR1 is SGHVS and CDR2 is FQNEAQ in the germline V gene. The CDR3 nucleotides read TGTGCCAGCAGCCCACAGCGCATCCCTGTCTACGAGCAGTACTTC. Translated, it gives CASSPQRIPVYEQYF.

In this sample, this clonotype turned up a few times. The chain carries TRBV7-2 and TRBJ1-1; D remains ambiguous. This CDR3 spans 14 amino acids. CDR1 is SGHTA, CDR2 FQGNSA, per germline. The germline V and J ends were trimmed by 5 bases and 1 base, with 11 bases remaining between them. The CDR3 loop is CASSARAGNTEAFF. DNA for the CDR3: TGTGCCAGCAGCGCACGAGCGGGGAACACTGAAGCTTTCTTT.

This chain uses TRBV5-1 with TRBJ1-1, with D possibly being TRBD1 (6 bases). The V gene's germline CDR1 is SGHRS and CDR2 YFSETQ. This CDR3 comprises 15 residues. V was clipped by 1 base and J by 2 bases, with 12 bases between them. CDR3 sequence: CASSLIQGSNTEAFF. DNA for the CDR3: TGCGCCAGCAGCTTGATCCAGGGGAGTAACACTGAAGCTTTCTTT.

V gene TRBV11-1 combines with J gene TRBJ2-2; the D is unclear. Germline CDR1 SGHAT, CDR2 FQDESV (reference sequence). With 5 bases removed from V and 10 bases from J, the gap between germline ends came to 8 bases. This CDR3 is 11 amino acids long. CDR3 loop: CASSLGSELFF. As DNA, the CDR3 is TGTGCCAGCAGCCTCGGGTCGGAGCTGTTTTTT.

The chain recombines TRBV7-8 with TRBJ2-2, with 8 bases matching TRBD1. Looked up from germline, CDR1 is SGHVS and CDR2 is FQNEAQ. Trimming took 5 bases from V and 1 from J; bases not matched to a gene: 3. The CDR3 runs to 15 residues. CDR3 residues: CASSQGAKNTGELFF. Written as DNA, the CDR3 is TGTGCCAGCAGCCAGGGGGCCAAGAACACCGGGGAGCTGTTTTTT.

The chain links TRBV9 to TRBJ1-2; D ambiguous. With 0 bases removed from V and 6 bases from J, the gap between germline ends came to 3 bases. The CDR3 loop spans 11 amino acids. The germline gives CDR1 SGDLS, CDR2 YYNGEE. The CDR3 region has the DNA TGTGCCAGCAGCGTAGGAAATGGCTACACCTTC. As protein: CASSVGNGYTF. The full variable domain, completed using reference TRBV9 and TRBJ1-2, is DSGVTQTPKHLITATGQRVTLRCSPRSGDLSVYWYQQSLDQGLQFLIQYYNGEERAKGNILERFSAQQFPDLHSELNLSSLELGDSALYFCASSVGNGYTFGSGTRLTVV.

This clonotype was recorded a few times. This chain connects TRBV7-9 to TRBJ2-7, with D unresolved. Germline V CDR1 and CDR2: SEHNR, FQNEAQ (reference sequence). The V end was cut by 2 bases, the J end by 0 bases, with 8 bases between. This CDR3 contains 14 residues. The CDR3 bases are TGTGCCAGCAGCTTACAGGCCTCCTCCTACGAGCAGTACTTC. This sequence encodes CASSLQASSYEQYF.